The 24 T cell receptor beta chains below were found in one sample sequenced in a study of T cell responses to AZD1222 COVID-19 vaccine. Libraries were prepared by immunoSEQ multiplex PCR; TCRdb keeps only in-frame clonotypes and omits some of them. The table records about 130,000 clones, 89% of them present only once. The sequencing used peripheral blood, collected 28 days after the second AZD1222 dose. All receptors derive from an adult who received the AZD1222 COVID-19 vaccine.

The sample holds one count of this clone. The chain joins TRBV4-2 to TRBJ1-1; no reliable D call. Germline loops: CDR1 LGHNA, CDR2 YNFKEQ. Trimming removed 1 base at V and 0 bases at J, with 12 bases between. This CDR3 region has 16 residues. In DNA form, the CDR3 reads TGTGCCAGCAGCCAAGGATCGGGCCTTATGAACACTGAAGCTTTCTTT. The encoded protein is CASSQGSGLMNTEAFF.

The rearrangement joins TRBV18 to TRBJ2-5; perhaps TRBD1 as D (5 bases). Germline CDR1 reads KGHSH; CDR2 reads LQKENI. The V end was cut by 4 bases, the J end by 4 bases, with 7 bases between. The CDR3 has 12 residues. CDR3 protein: CASSLGPETQYF. The CDR3 region has the DNA TGTGCCAGCTCACTGGGGCCAGAGACCCAGTACTTC.

The gene calls are TRBV5-1 and TRBJ1-5; D gene uncertain. The CDR3 spans 15 residues. Germline V gene sequence: CDR1 SGHRS, CDR2 YFSETQ. The V end was cut by 4 bases, the J end by 5 bases, with 16 bases between. The CDR3 coding sequence is TGCGCCAGCAGCCTGGAACTCCAGTGGGATCAGCCCCAGCATTTT. This translates into CASSLELQWDQPQHF.

As concerns this clone: This CDR3 is also generated by other DNA sequences in the sample. The chain joins TRBV11-3 to TRBJ2-1; possible D gene TRBD2, 5 bases. V gave up 5 bases and J gave up 5 bases, with 7 bases separating them. The CDR3 is made up of 12 amino acids. Per the germline V gene, CDR1 is SGHNT and CDR2 is YENEEA. The chain's CDR3 is CASSLEDNEQFF. In nucleotides, the CDR3 is TGTGCCAGCAGCCTGGAGGACAATGAGCAGTTCTTC. Full variable domain (rest looked up from reference TRBV11-3 and TRBJ2-1): EAGVVQSPRYKIIEKKQPVAFWCNPISGHNTLYWYLQNLGQGPELLIRYENEEAVDDSQLPKDRFSAERLKGVDSTLKIQPAELGDSAVYLCASSLEDNEQFFGPGTRLTVL.

The chain links TRBV6-5 to TRBJ2-3; D is unresolved. Germline CDR1 MNHEY, CDR2 SVGAGI. Trimming removed 8 bases from V and 6 bases from J, with 12 bases in between. There are 12 residues in the CDR3. In nucleotides, the CDR3 is TGTGCCAGCCGGGCGTCAACGGATACGCAGTATTTT. It codes for CASRASTDTQYF.

The rearrangement joins TRBV30 to TRBJ1-1, with 9 bases lining up with TRBD1. The CDR3 sequence is 16 residues long. V trimming: 3 bases; J trimming: 6 bases; junction bases outside the gene matches: 14. The germline V gene encodes CDR1 GTSNPN and CDR2 SVGIG (reference sequence). CDR3 residues: CAWRIPPGQGTPEAFF. The CDR3 DNA reads TGTGCCTGGAGAATTCCCCCGGGACAGGGTACCCCTGAAGCTTTCTTT.

CDR3 sequence reads: CASSMWPNSQGETYEQYF. CDR3 nucleotides: TGCGCCAGCAGCATGTGGCCAAATTCACAGGGGGAAACCTACGAGCAGTACTTC. The chain uses TRBV5-1 and TRBJ2-7; 8 nucleotides match TRBD1. The J segment lost 2 bases and the V segment lost 4 bases, leaving 17 bases of the junction unmatched. Germline V lookup: CDR1 SGHRS, CDR2 YFSETQ. The CDR3 sequence is 18 residues long.

CDR3 bases: TGTGCCAGCAGCTTAGAGCAGGGGCCGAGCAATCAGCCCCAGCATTTT. Its protein is CASSLEQGPSNQPQHF. V is TRBV7-6 and J is TRBJ1-5; tentatively, D is TRBD1 (6 bases). Trimming left V 1 base short and J 1 base short, with 11 bases between. Germline lookup yields CDR1 SGHVS and CDR2 FNYEAQ. The CDR3 spans 16 residues.

The chain has TRBV6-6 and TRBJ1-5; possibly TRBD1 for D (6 bases). Germline-derived CDR1 and CDR2 are MNHNY and SVGAGI (reference sequence). The CDR3 runs to 16 residues. The ends were cut back, 6 bases at V and 7 bases at J, with 22 bases in the middle. CDR3 DNA: TGTGCCAGCAGCCAAATTGTTTCAGGGGATGGGCAGCCCCAGCATTTT. As protein: CASSQIVSGDGQPQHF.

The V call is TRBV6-6, the J call TRBJ2-1; no definite D call. Trimming left V 6 bases short and J 10 bases short, with 10 bases between. The CDR3 contains 11 residues. Germline V gene sequence: CDR1 MNHNY, CDR2 SVGAGI (reference sequence). CDR3: CASSPLGEQFF. CDR3 DNA: TGTGCCAGCAGCCCGTTGGGCGAGCAGTTCTTC.

J is TRBJ2-5 and V is TRBV5-5; the D is unclear. This CDR3 is 11 amino acids long. V shed 3 bases and J shed 3 bases, with 3 bases lying between them. Germline V lookup: CDR1 SGHKS, CDR2 YYEKEE (reference sequence). The CDR3 protein is CASSSKETQYF. DNA for the CDR3: TGTGCCAGCAGCTCGAAAGAGACCCAGTACTTC.

This clone was seen just once. V usage is TRBV5-1 and J usage is TRBJ1-1; D is perhaps TRBD1 (5 bases). Germline V lookup: CDR1 SGHRS, CDR2 YFSETQ. This CDR3 region has 14 residues. V dropped 6 bases and J dropped 4 bases, with 16 bases sitting between them. The CDR3 nucleotides read TGCGCCAGCACCCTTGTGGGGGGGAGCACTGAAGCTTTCTTT. Its translation is CASTLVGGSTEAFF.

The V call is TRBV7-9, the J call TRBJ2-3; TRBD1 matches 10 bases. CDR1 and CDR2 from the germline V gene are SEHNR and FQNEAQ (reference sequence). The CDR3 is made up of 16 amino acids. The trim removed 4 bases at V and 3 bases at J, leaving 7 bases unmatched. The CDR3 is CASSSLDRGWTDTQYF. The CDR3 nucleotides are TGTGCCAGCAGCTCATTGGACAGGGGGTGGACAGATACGCAGTATTTT.

The count of this clone is one. This chain links TRBV18 with TRBJ1-6; 8 positions agree with TRBD1. The CDR3 is made up of 14 amino acids. In germline, CDR1 is KGHSH, CDR2 LQKENI. The trim removed 3 bases at V and 10 bases at J, leaving 5 bases unmatched. The CDR3: CASSPQTGVSPLHF. The CDR3 coding sequence is TGTGCCAGCTCACCCCAGACAGGGGTATCACCCCTCCACTTT.

In its sample, this clone was seen once. V and J are TRBV7-6 and TRBJ2-1; 7 positions agree with TRBD1. Germline V lookup: CDR1 SGHVS, CDR2 FNYEAQ. V gave up 5 bases and J gave up 5 bases; unmatched junction bases: 6. The CDR3 loop spans 14 amino acids. The CDR3 sequence: CASSPLTGNNEQFF. DNA of the CDR3: TGTGCCAGCAGCCCACTGACAGGGAACAATGAGCAGTTCTTC.

The chain couples TRBV5-5 to TRBJ1-5; D is unclear. The germline CDR1 and CDR2 sequences are SGHKS and YYEKEE (reference sequence). This CDR3 is 14 amino acids long. Trimming shortened V by 6 bases and J by 7 bases, and 17 bases separated the two germline ends. The CDR3 DNA reads TGTGCCAGCACCGGATCGGAAGGGCGGCAGCCCCAGCATTTT. Amino acids: CASTGSEGRQPQHF.

The V call is TRBV5-4, the J call TRBJ1-1; D uncertain. V was trimmed by 5 bases and J by 1 base, leaving 9 bases between them. This CDR3 comprises 13 residues. CDR1 and CDR2 from the germline V gene are SGHNT and YYREEE (reference sequence). The CDR3 DNA reads as TGTGCCAGCAGGTCTGGGTGGAACACTGAAGCTTTCTTT. This codes for CASRSGWNTEAFF.

This clone has just one count. The chain carries TRBV11-2 and TRBJ1-1, with D perhaps TRBD1 (5 bases). V gave up 1 base and J gave up 0 bases, with 6 bases separating them. The CDR3 extends over 14 amino acids. Germline V gives CDR1 SGHAT, CDR2 FQNNGV. This CDR3 reads CASSLATVNTEAFF. CDR3 nucleotides: TGTGCCAGCAGCTTAGCGACAGTGAACACTGAAGCTTTCTTT. Combining the CDR3 with reference TRBV11-2 and TRBJ1-1 gives the whole variable domain EAGVAQSPRYKIIEKRQSVAFWCNPISGHATLYWYQQILGQGPKLLIQFQNNGVVDDSQLPKDRFSAERLKGVDSTLKIQPAKLEDSAVYLCASSLATVNTEAFFGQGTRLTVV.

This rearrangement joins TRBV9 to TRBJ2-2, with 7 bases lining up with TRBD1. Per the germline V gene, CDR1 is SGDLS and CDR2 is YYNGEE. Trimming at V came to 2 bases and at J to 3 bases, leaving 4 bases not matched to a gene. The CDR3 sequence is 15 residues long. The CDR3 nucleotides read TGTGCCAGCAGCGTGTGGGACAGTGACACCGGGGAGCTGTTTTTT. Translated: CASSVWDSDTGELFF. Full variable domain (remainder filled in from reference TRBV9 and TRBJ2-2): DSGVTQTPKHLITATGQRVTLRCSPRSGDLSVYWYQQSLDQGLQFLIQYYNGEERAKGNILERFSAQQFPDLHSELNLSSLELGDSALYFCASSVWDSDTGELFFGEGSRLTVL.

The chain uses TRBV11-2 and TRBJ2-2; perhaps TRBD2 as D (5 bases). Germline V CDR1 and CDR2: SGHAT, FQNNGV. The CDR3 extends over 17 amino acids. With 5 bases removed from V and 4 bases from J, the gap between germline ends came to 20 bases. CDR3 coding DNA: TGTGCCAGCAGCGCCTCTAGGTGGGGAGAACGCACCGGGGAGCTGTTTTTT. Translating it yields CASSASRWGERTGELFF.

This chain uses TRBV5-1 with TRBJ1-1, with a possible D match to TRBD1 (5 bases). The CDR3 totals 16 residues. The germline V gene has CDR1 SGHRS and CDR2 YFSETQ. V dropped 0 bases and J dropped 4 bases, with 16 bases sitting between them. CDR3 sequence: CASSLASGLGSTEAFF. The CDR3 DNA follows: TGCGCCAGCAGCTTGGCCTCGGGGCTGGGTAGCACTGAAGCTTTCTTT.

This chain joins TRBV7-8 and TRBJ2-2, with a possible D match to TRBD1 (6 bases). Trimming shortened V by 3 bases and J by 5 bases, and 13 bases separated the two germline ends. The CDR3 sequence is 15 residues long. Germline V gives CDR1 SGHVS, CDR2 FQNEAQ. CDR3 residues: CASSFARGRTGELFF. The CDR3 nucleotides read TGTGCCAGCAGCTTCGCCAGGGGCCGGACCGGGGAGCTGTTTTTT.

J is TRBJ2-7 and V is TRBV27; D gene unclear. There are 15 residues in the CDR3. CDR1 MNHEY and CDR2 SMNVEV come from the germline V gene (reference sequence). Between the trimmed V and J ends, which lost 6 bases and 1 base, there was a span of 16 bases. CDR3 region: CASRPLGLVSYEQYF. The CDR3 DNA reads TGTGCCAGCAGACCCCTCGGGCTAGTTTCCTACGAGCAGTACTTC.

The genes are TRBV29-1 and TRBJ1-5, with 7 bases fitting TRBD1. The V and J ends lost 8 bases and 1 base, in that order; junction bases with no gene match: 11. The CDR3 covers 15 residues. Per the germline V gene, CDR1 is SQVTM and CDR2 is ANQGSEA. The CDR3 DNA follows: TGCAGCCCCATGGGCAGGGGGGAAAGCAATCAGCCCCAGCATTTT. Residues: CSPMGRGESNQPQHF.